Shown below are 3 T cell receptor beta chains from a single sample sequenced in a study of T cell repertoires in cytomegalovirus infection. TCRdb re-called the reads through MiXCR, storing one row per CDR3 protein. In the table there are fewer than 950,000 distinct CDR3 sequences, 32% of which are singletons. No antigen has been identified for these receptors. Sequenced here: cultured CD8+ T cells from PBMCs, sampled from culture after CMV antigen stimulation. The source of these receptors is a human donor in good health (CMV status not recorded). Some clones in this sample may be carry-over from other donors' samples.

V usage is TRBV6-2 or TRBV6-3 and J usage is TRBJ2-3; TRBD2 agrees at 13 bases. Germline CDR1 and CDR2: MNHEY and SVGEGT. After removal of 4 bases from V and 4 bases from J, the junction contained 11 bases not matched to a gene. The CDR3 contains 18 residues. This chain's CDR3 is CASSSYLGLAGDSDTQYF. The DNA of the CDR3 is TGTGCCAGCAGTTCCTACCTCGGACTAGCGGGGGATTCAGATACGCAGTATTTT.

The chain employs TRBV4-1 and TRBJ1-1; the D is unclear. The V and J ends lost 1 base and 0 bases respectively, with 6 bases between them. The CDR3 contains 14 residues. Germline V gene data show CDR1 as MGHRA and CDR2 as YSYEKL. The CDR3 DNA reads TGCGCCAGCAGCCAAGTTACGGTGAACACTGAAGCTTTCTTT. Its protein product is CASSQVTVNTEAFF.

The genes are TRBV5-4 and TRBJ2-4, with D possibly TRBD1 on 6 matching bases. CDR1 is SGHNT, CDR2 YYREEE, per germline (reference sequence). V lost 3 bases and J 5 bases, leaving 9 bases between the germline ends. The CDR3 runs to 13 residues. CDR3 sequence reads: CASSSDSENIQYF. DNA of the CDR3: TGTGCCAGCAGCTCGGACAGTGAAAACATTCAGTACTTC. The full variable domain, in which reference TRBV5-4 and TRBJ2-4 provide the parts outside the CDR3, is ETGVTQSPTHLIKTRGQQVTLRCSSQSGHNTVSWYQQALGQGPQFIFQYYREEENGRGNFPPRFSGLQFPNYSSELNVNALELDDSALYLCASSSDSENIQYFGAGTRLSVL.